Listed below are T cell receptor beta chains from one sample, sequenced in a study of breast tumors, draining lymph nodes, adjacent tissues. TCRdb reprocessed the multiplex PCR reads via MiXCR and lists one record per CDR3 protein. The sample shows some 200,000 distinct CDR3 sequences, around 33% of them seen only once. The specimen sequenced was axillary lymph node tissue. Source of these receptors: a female donor with breast cancer. Some clones in this sample may be carry-over from other donors' samples. CDR3s include the opening cysteine and the closing phenylalanine or tryptophan. D genes are given only for firm matches. Clone size is not always given. Where it is, it says once, few, many or a class for expanded clones.

v_gene	d_gene	j_gene	abundance	CDR3nt	CDR3aa
TRBV7-2	.	TRBJ1-5	.	TGTGCCAGCAGCTGGGAGGGTCGGGCGGGTCAGCCCCAGCATTTT	CASSWEGRAGQPQHF
TRBV7-3	.	TRBJ2-1	many	TGTGCCAGCAGCTTGACTAGCTACAATGAGCAGTTCTTC	CASSLTSYNEQFF
TRBV6-2/TRBV6-3	.	TRBJ2-1	.	TGTGCCACCAATCTAAGACTAGTCCGGGGTGAGCAGTTCTTC	CATNLRLVRGEQFF
TRBV5-4	TRBD2	TRBJ2-5	.	TGTGCCAGCAGCCGACTAGCGGGAGATTGGGAGACCCAGTACTTC	CASSRLAGDWETQYF
TRBV7-3	TRBD1	TRBJ2-3	many	TGTGCCAGCAGCTTCCTAGGGGGCGCAGATACGCAGTATTTT	CASSFLGGADTQYF
TRBV28	TRBD1	TRBJ1-2	many	TGTGCCAGCAGGGAGGCCAGGGGGAATGGCTACACCTTC	CASREARGNGYTF
TRBV5-1	.	TRBJ2-5	many	TGCGCCAGCAGCCCCAACCAAGAGACCCAGTACTTC	CASSPNQETQYF
TRBV19	TRBD2	TRBJ2-1	many	TGTGCCAGTAGTATAATAGCGGGGGGGCCAGGGTCCTACAATGAGCAGTTCTTC	CASSIIAGGPGSYNEQFF
TRBV10-3	.	TRBJ2-7	many	TGTGCCATCCGGGACAACTACGAGCAGTACTTC	CAIRDNYEQYF
TRBV28	TRBD1	TRBJ2-7	many	TGTGCCAGCAGTTTAACGGGACAGGCTATCTACGAGCAGTACTTC	CASSLTGQAIYEQYF
TRBV5-5	.	TRBJ1-2	.	TGTGCCAGCAGCTTGGGACGGATAATCTATGGCTACACCTTC	CASSLGRIIYGYTF
TRBV3-1	TRBD1	TRBJ1-2	many	TGTGCCAGCAGCCCTTGGGACAGGGGGCAGGATGGCTACACCTTC	CASSPWDRGQDGYTF
TRBV6-1	TRBD2	TRBJ2-1	.	TGTGCCAGCAGTCACCGTGGGGTAGCGGGAGTTTGGCAGTTCTTC	CASSHRGVAGVWQFF
TRBV5-1	TRBD1	TRBJ2-2	.	TGCGCCAGCAGACAGACAGGGGGCACCGGGGAGCTGTTTTTT	CASRQTGGTGELFF
TRBV4-3	TRBD2	TRBJ2-7	many	TGCGCCAGCAGCCAAGGGCTAGCGGGAGGGGACGAGCAGTACTTC	CASSQGLAGGDEQYF
TRBV3-1	TRBD2	TRBJ2-5	many	TGTGCCAGCACGCTAGCGGGGGGGCAATTCCAAGAGACCCAGTACTTC	CASTLAGGQFQETQYF
TRBV6-2/TRBV6-3	TRBD1	TRBJ1-2	few	TGTGCCAGCAGTCCCCCCCTCAGACAGGGGGCAATTGGGGCGGATGGCTACACCTTC	CASSPPLRQGAIGADGYTF
TRBV7-4	.	TRBJ2-7	many	TGTGCCAGCAGCTTACACCGTGGATCCCGCAAGGGGTCCTACGAGCAGTACTTC	CASSLHRGSRKGSYEQYF